This TCR beta chain was sequenced in a study of human T cells and chemical hapten exposure (dated by TCRdb to 2020 to 2022). Some background on the complete study: Libraries were combined into a pool for sequencing, and differences in TCR yield between samples came mainly from small differences in library volumes within the pool. Each blood RNA sample was used to sequence both TCR alpha and TCR beta chains. In alopecia patients, the study followed how the peripheral blood TCR repertoire changed in vivo over primary and secondary sensitization to diphenylcyclopropenone (DPC), a hapten.

This clonotype was seen ten or more times. Its antigen is currently not known. No qualities accompany the bases; no much larger clone lies one base away. Receptor libraries were prepared by 5' RACE. Sequenced on an Illumina MiSeq. During library preparation, unique molecular identifiers were attached to individual cDNA molecules so that TCRs could be counted quantitatively and reproducibly. Per the source publication's procedure: The median number of TCRs per sample was 90,000 to 100,000, ranging from about 23,224 to 690,600. The Decombinator software suite was used to annotate V, J and CDR3 in the TCR reads. To make PS versus PT1 abundance plots, every sample was subsampled to the same number of TCRs (28,000). TCRs were defined as expanded if absent before sensitization and observed at least eight times at the 2-week time point. Clones were called with MiXCR by TCRdb after fastp trimmed the public reads at Q25, and only in-frame beta chains were retained. Here each entry gathers all rows of one CDR3 protein and keeps the most common genes and DNA. Here the V and J calls rest on TCRdb's processing, not on the authors' analysis. This sample comprises around 140,000 distinct CDR3 sequences, roughly 4% of them detected only once. Jointly, the top ten make up over 1.1% of the sample.

The germline V gene sets CDR1 to SQVTM and CDR2 to ANQGSEA. The CDR3 measures 12 amino acids from cysteine to phenylalanine. Of all the DNA, just the CDR3 is kept, 36 bases in frame from base 1. Ends trimmed: V by 0 bases, J by 8 bases; bases unmatched to a gene: 2. Total RNA was extracted from unfractionated whole blood collected in Tempus Blood RNA tubes. Five healthy volunteers served as TCR sequencing controls and were bled at day 0, 2 weeks and 6 weeks. Results and caveats for the whole study, not just this receptor: After repeated subsampling, the strength of the expansion versus patch-test correlation and the threshold at which it became significant changed. DPC sensitization did not change the number of TCRs with a frequency above 1 in 1000, and there was no evidence of changes in global repertoire structure.

The chain uses TRBV29-1 and TRBJ1-1; 8 of the junction bases match TRBD1. This receptor was taken from a female donor in good health. CDR3 reads: CSVEDRDREAFF. The nucleotide sequence reads TGCAGCGTTGAAGATCGGGACAGGGAAGCTTTCTTT.